Presented here are 25 T cell receptor beta chains from one specimen sequenced in a study of shared clonotypes between healthy human individuals. Clones were sequenced by immunoSEQ multiplex PCR, and TCRdb holds only the in-frame ones, with some missing. In the table there are about 2 million clones, 85% to 95% of which are singletons. Cells designated naive CD8 were CD45RO-negative and were positively selected for CCR7, with terminally differentiated effector memory CD45RA+ cells excluded. Sequences were obtained from naive CD8+ T cells sorted from blood. The receptors shown here come from a man aged 18 to 29 in good health.

In regard to this clone: Other DNA sequences in this sample translate to the same CDR3. For the CDR3, the DNA is TGTGCCTGGAGTGTTGGGAACACCGGGGAGCTGTTTTTT. Its translation is CAWSVGNTGELFF. V usage is TRBV30 and J usage is TRBJ2-2; D is uncertain. Germline V gene lookup returns CDR1 GTSNPN and CDR2 SVGIG (reference sequence). The CDR3 has 13 residues. Trimming left V 0 bases short and J 1 base short, with 3 bases between.

Details on this clone: Compared with germline, one end of the junction differs, possibly owing to a read error. The rearrangement uses TRBV7-9 and TRBJ2-7, with D tentatively TRBD1 (6 bases). The CDR3 spans 13 residues. Germline CDR1 is SEHNR and CDR2 is FQNEAQ (reference sequence). CDR3 nucleotide sequence: TGTGCCAGCACTTCCCCCGGGACACTAAGGCACCACTTC. The encoded protein is CASTSPGTLRHHF.

V usage is TRBV27 and J usage is TRBJ2-7; TRBD1 matches at 9 bases. CDR1 and CDR2 from the germline V gene are MNHEY and SMNVEV (reference sequence). There are 16 residues in the CDR3. After removal of 0 bases from V and 0 bases from J, the junction contained 3 bases not matched to a gene. The CDR3 DNA follows: TGTGCCAGCAGTTTATCGATGGGACAGGGCTCCTACGAGCAGTACTTC. Translating gives CASSLSMGQGSYEQYF.

The chain carries TRBV5-5 and TRBJ1-6; D is perhaps TRBD1 (5 bases). The CDR3 has 15 amino acids. V was cut by 4 bases and J by 7 bases, with 15 bases left in between. Germline loops: CDR1 SGHKS, CDR2 YYEKEE (reference sequence). CDR3 DNA: TGTGCCAGCAGCGTGCTTCGGGACCCCAATTCACCCCTCCACTTT. It translates to CASSVLRDPNSPLHF.

The chain recombines TRBV27 with TRBJ2-6; tentatively, D is TRBD1 or TRBD2 (6 bases each). V gave up 3 bases and J gave up 3 bases, with 12 bases separating them. The length of the CDR3 is 16 residues. Germline CDR1 and CDR2: MNHEY and SMNVEV (reference sequence). The CDR3 sequence is CASSFGGPGGANVLTF. CDR3 DNA: TGTGCCAGCAGTTTTGGGGGGCCAGGTGGGGCCAACGTCCTGACTTTC.

The V and J genes are TRBV9 and TRBJ1-6; D call uncertain. V was clipped by 0 bases and J by 8 bases, with 12 bases between them. The germline V gene encodes CDR1 SGDLS and CDR2 YYNGEE. The CDR3 length is 15 residues. The chain's CDR3 is CASSVEGITDSPLHF. DNA of the CDR3: TGTGCCAGCAGCGTAGAGGGTATAACTGATTCACCCCTCCACTTT.

This chain links TRBV30 with TRBJ2-5; 8 bases line up with TRBD1. The germline V gene has CDR1 GTSNPN and CDR2 SVGIG (reference sequence). This CDR3 spans 13 amino acids. V lost 1 base and J lost 2; bases outside the gene matches: 0. CDR3: CAWSGDRQETQYF. CDR3 bases: TGTGCCTGGAGTGGGGACAGGCAAGAGACCCAGTACTTC. Drawing the rest from reference TRBV30 and TRBJ2-5, the complete variable domain is SQTIHQWPATLVQPVGSPLSLECTVEGTSNPNLYWYRQAAGRGLQLLFYSVGIGQISSEVPQNLSASRPQDRQFILSSKKLLLSDSGFYLCAWSGDRQETQYFGPGTRLLVL.

This chain uses TRBV4-1 with TRBJ2-3, with no clear D. The V end lost 3 bases, the J end lost 6 bases, and 16 bases lay between the germline ends. CDR1 MGHRA and CDR2 YSYEKL come from the germline V gene. The CDR3 loop spans 15 amino acids. This chain's CDR3 is CASSQWGNPEDTQYF. For the CDR3, the DNA is TGCGCCAGCAGCCAGTGGGGAAACCCCGAGGATACGCAGTATTTT.

This chain joins TRBV13 and TRBJ1-2; D unclear. This CDR3 spans 15 amino acids. CDR1 is PRHDT, CDR2 FYEKMQ, per germline (reference sequence). V was shortened by 1 base and J by 1 base, with 10 bases between the two germline ends. CDR3 amino acids: CASSLEAESNYGYTF. The CDR3 bases are TGTGCCAGCAGCTTAGAGGCCGAAAGTAACTATGGCTACACCTTC.

For this clone: Distinct nucleotide sequences in the sample also encode this CDR3. V gene TRBV5-6 combines with J gene TRBJ1-4; 7 nucleotides line up with TRBD1. The CDR3 consists of 14 residues. Germline assignment: CDR1 SGHDT and CDR2 YYEEEE. V gave up 2 bases and J gave up 6 bases; unmatched junction bases: 4. In DNA form, the CDR3 reads TGTGCCAGCAGCTTAGGGCAGGGGGATGAAAAACTGTTTTTT. It specifies CASSLGQGDEKLFF.

As to this clone: Other nucleotide sequences in the sample specify the same CDR3. The gene calls are TRBV27 and TRBJ1-3; the D is unclear. Trimming cost V 0 bases and J 2 bases, with 2 bases left between them. This CDR3 contains 13 residues. CDR1 and CDR2 from the germline V gene are MNHEY and SMNVEV (reference sequence). The CDR3 DNA sequence: TGTGCCAGCAGTTTATCGGCTGGAAACACCATATATTTT. This sequence encodes CASSLSAGNTIYF.

This chain joins TRBV28 and TRBJ1-2; D remains ambiguous. V was pared by 3 bases and J by 3 bases, with 11 bases between. The CDR3 covers 14 residues. Germline V gives CDR1 MDHEN, CDR2 SYDVKM. In DNA form, the CDR3 reads TGTGCCAGCAGTTTTTGGGAAATCGACTATGGCTACACCTTC. It yields the protein CASSFWEIDYGYTF.

The chain links TRBV27 to TRBJ2-7; 12 bases map to TRBD2. This CDR3 is built from 16 residues. CDR1 and CDR2 from the germline V gene are MNHEY and SMNVEV (reference sequence). J was trimmed by 7 bases and V by 5 bases; bases with no gene match: 12. CDR3 loop: CASSPPPLAGGQEQYF. The CDR3 DNA reads as TGTGCCAGCAGTCCCCCCCCGCTAGCGGGGGGGCAGGAGCAGTACTTC.

The chain has TRBV7-6 and TRBJ2-3, with 10 bases fitting TRBD2. Germline V gene lookup returns CDR1 SGHVS and CDR2 FNYEAQ. CDR3 size: 15 residues. V trimming: 4 bases; J trimming: 2 bases; junction bases outside the gene matches: 3. Written as DNA, the CDR3 is TGTGCCAGCAGCTCGGGACTAGCGCTCACAGATACGCAGTATTTT. Its protein is CASSSGLALTDTQYF.

The gene calls are TRBV29-1 and TRBJ2-2, with TRBD1 identical over 9 bases. The CDR3 covers 12 residues. The trim removed 7 bases at V and 6 bases at J, leaving 3 bases unmatched. CDR1 and CDR2 (germline): SQVTM, ANQGSEA. CDR3: CSAQGAAGELFF. As DNA, the CDR3 is TGCAGCGCACAGGGGGCCGCCGGGGAGCTGTTTTTT.

The chain combines TRBV4-1 with TRBJ2-7; D unclear. Germline V gives CDR1 MGHRA, CDR2 YSYEKL. V lost 4 bases, J lost 2 bases, and 9 bases lay in between. This CDR3 contains 13 residues. This CDR3 is CASSPPDTYEQYF. The CDR3 region has the DNA TGCGCCAGCAGCCCCCCCGACACCTACGAGCAGTACTTC.

The chain joins TRBV10-2 to TRBJ2-7; TRBD1 matches 8 bases. The CDR3 consists of 13 residues. After removal of 5 bases from V and 3 bases from J, the junction contained 3 bases not matched to a gene. Germline V gene lookup returns CDR1 WSHSY and CDR2 SAAADI. CDR3 protein: CASSSGTGYEQYF. The CDR3 DNA reads TGCGCCAGCAGTTCCGGGACAGGCTACGAGCAGTACTTC.

The chain links TRBV6-6 to TRBJ2-7; 10 bases match TRBD1. V lost 5 bases to trimming and J lost 2 bases; unmatched junction nucleotides: 9. Germline values: CDR1 MNHNY, CDR2 SVGAGI (reference sequence). CDR3 length: 16 residues. CDR3 region: CASSTLGQGVPYEQYF. CDR3 sequence (DNA): TGTGCCAGCAGTACCCTAGGACAGGGGGTTCCCTACGAGCAGTACTTC.

The chain employs TRBV7-9 and TRBJ2-1, with D uncertain. The CDR3 is 15 amino acids. The V gene lost 5 bases and the J gene lost 0 bases, with 11 bases spanning the gap. CDR1 SEHNR and CDR2 FQNEAQ come from the germline V gene (reference sequence). The DNA for the CDR3 is TGTGCCAGCAGCCACTCACTGAGCTCCTACAATGAGCAGTTCTTC. Protein product: CASSHSLSSYNEQFF.

The chain joins TRBV14 to TRBJ2-7, with 10 bases aligning to TRBD1. V shed 1 base, J shed 1 base, and the junction held 7 bases outside the gene matches. This CDR3 region has 17 residues. Germline loops: CDR1 SGHDN, CDR2 FVKESK. The CDR3 sequence: CASSQVPGQGRSYEQYF. CDR3 in DNA: TGTGCCAGCAGCCAAGTACCGGGACAGGGGCGTTCCTACGAGCAGTACTTC.

This chain links TRBV7-9 with TRBJ2-2; 8 nucleotides align to TRBD1. Germline V gene data show CDR1 as SEHNR and CDR2 as FQNEAQ (reference sequence). V dropped 0 bases and J dropped 7; count of bases not matched to a gene: 4. The CDR3 length is 15 residues. In DNA form, the CDR3 reads TGTGCCAGCAGCTTAGCCCAGGGGGCACACGGGGAGCTGTTTTTT. It specifies CASSLAQGAHGELFF.

V and J are TRBV11-3 and TRBJ1-2; TRBD1 agrees at 7 bases. Germline CDR1 reads SGHNT; CDR2 reads YENEEA. This CDR3 region has 13 residues. The V and J ends lost 11 bases and 4 bases, in that order; junction bases with no gene match: 10. The CDR3 DNA sequence: TGTGCCTTAAGTACCGGGACAGTCTATGGCTACACCTTC. As protein: CALSTGTVYGYTF.

Remarks on this clone: Other DNA sequences in the sample encode the same CDR3. The rearrangement links TRBV28 to TRBJ2-2; D remains unclear. The CDR3 length is 14 residues. V was trimmed by 3 bases and J by 3 bases, leaving 8 bases between them. CDR1 MDHEN and CDR2 SYDVKM come from the germline V gene. This chain's CDR3 is CASSLVGDTGELFF. The CDR3 nucleotides read TGTGCCAGCAGTTTGGTTGGAGACACCGGGGAGCTGTTTTTT.

The chain joins TRBV6-5 to TRBJ2-7; 7 nucleotides match TRBD1. Germline V gene lookup returns CDR1 MNHEY and CDR2 SVGAGI. The CDR3 covers 13 residues. V was clipped by 5 bases and J by 9 bases; unmatched bases: 10. The CDR3 coding sequence is TGTGCCAGCAGTCGACAGGGCGGTGGTGGGCAGTACTTC. Translation gives CASSRQGGGGQYF.

The V call is TRBV2, the J call TRBJ2-7, with 8 bases matching TRBD1. Trimming at V came to 6 bases and at J to 3 bases, leaving 4 bases not matched to a gene. The CDR3 length is 13 residues. Germline-derived CDR1 and CDR2 are SNHLY and FYNNEI. The CDR3 nucleotides read TGTGCCAGCAGCCCAGGGGGCTACTACGAGCAGTACTTC. As protein: CASSPGGYYEQYF.